This T cell receptor (beta chain) came from a study of cytomegalovirus exposure and HLA in healthy donors. Concerning this clone: What it binds is unknown.

Germline V CDR1 and CDR2: MGHDK, SYGVNS. The CDR3 runs to 17 residues. Trimming took 3 bases from V and 0 from J; bases not matched to a gene: 9. 13 Jbeta primers and 60 Vbeta primers were used for the PCR. Profiling relied on immunoSEQ multiplex PCR, and the TCRdb table lists in-frame clones only, not all of them. The sample includes 150,000 to 200,000 clones, roughly 80% of them seen just once. Study-level points and caveats: TCR beta V segments were, for the most part, productive about 87% or about 30% of the time in an earlier analysis.

The clonotype was recovered from a woman aged 18 to 35 in good health and CMV-seronegative. The chain carries TRBV25-1 and TRBJ2-3; TRBD2 matches at 7 bases. The source material was PBMCs. CDR3 DNA sequence: TGTGCCAGCAGTGACCCTGTAGCGGGCCATAGCACAGATACGCAGTATTTT. Protein product: CASSDPVAGHSTDTQYF.